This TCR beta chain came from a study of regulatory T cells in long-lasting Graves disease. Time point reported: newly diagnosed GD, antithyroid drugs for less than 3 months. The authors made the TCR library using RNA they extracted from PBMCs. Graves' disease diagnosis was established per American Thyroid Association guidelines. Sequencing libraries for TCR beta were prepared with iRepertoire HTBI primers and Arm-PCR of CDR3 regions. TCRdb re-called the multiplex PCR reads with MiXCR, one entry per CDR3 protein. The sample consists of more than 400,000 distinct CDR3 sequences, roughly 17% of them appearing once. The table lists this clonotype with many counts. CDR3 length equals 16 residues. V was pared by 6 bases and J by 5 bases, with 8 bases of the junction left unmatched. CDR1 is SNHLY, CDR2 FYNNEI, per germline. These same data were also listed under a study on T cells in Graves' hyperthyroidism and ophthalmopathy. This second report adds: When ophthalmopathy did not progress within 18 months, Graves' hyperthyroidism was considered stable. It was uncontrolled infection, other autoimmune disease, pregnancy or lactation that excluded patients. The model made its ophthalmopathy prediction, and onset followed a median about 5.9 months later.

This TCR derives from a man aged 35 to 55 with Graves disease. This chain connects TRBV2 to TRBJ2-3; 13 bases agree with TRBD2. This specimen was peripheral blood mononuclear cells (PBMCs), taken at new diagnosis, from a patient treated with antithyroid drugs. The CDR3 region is CASRDGLAGEGDTQYF. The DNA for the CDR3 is TGTGCCAGCAGAGATGGACTAGCGGGAGAGGGAGATACGCAGTATTTT. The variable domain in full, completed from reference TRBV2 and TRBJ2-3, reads EPEVTQTPSHQVTQMGQEVILRCVPISNHLYFYWYRQILGQKVEFLVSFYNNEISEKSEIFDDQFSVERPDGSNFTLKIRSTKLEDSAMYFCASRDGLAGEGDTQYFGPGTRLTVL.